The 25 T cell receptor beta chains given below trace back to one sample, sequenced in a study of CD8+ T cells in alopecia areata. RNA was extracted and reverse transcribed into cDNA as the sequencing template. Data came from immunoSEQ multiplex PCR; TCRdb stores just in-frame clones and leaves some out. The data hold about 150,000 clones, with roughly 58% observed a single time. The sample comprised CD8+ T cells sorted from blood. The source is a human donor in good health.

This clone has just a few counts. The chain uses TRBV30 and TRBJ2-3, with D unresolved. V was cut by 5 bases and J by 8 bases, with 8 bases left in between. This CDR3 region has 10 residues. Germline V gene data show CDR1 as GTSNPN and CDR2 as SVGIG (reference sequence). The CDR3 region is CAWASSTQYF. In DNA form, the CDR3 reads TGTGCCTGGGCGTCATCTACGCAGTATTTT.

V gene TRBV27 combines with J gene TRBJ2-7, with 7 bases that match TRBD2. Germline trimming cut 5 bases from V and 4 bases from J; bases unmatched to any gene: 11. CDR3 length: 15 amino acids. Germline V CDR1 and CDR2: MNHEY, SMNVEV (reference sequence). CDR3 protein: CASSPKSGNFYEQYF. In nucleotides, the CDR3 is TGTGCCAGCAGTCCAAAAAGCGGGAATTTTTACGAGCAGTACTTC.

The CDR3 sequence is CASRDGPSNQPQHF. In DNA form, the CDR3 reads TGCGCCAGCAGAGACGGACCGAGCAATCAGCCCCAGCATTTT. The rearrangement links TRBV10-1 to TRBJ1-5; D gene ambiguous. Germline V gene lookup returns CDR1 WNHNN and CDR2 SYGVQD (reference sequence). CDR3 size: 14 residues. Trimming took off 6 bases at V and 1 base at J, with 10 bases between the two ends.

This clone has just a few counts. The J gene is TRBJ1-1, the V gene TRBV7-9; D remains unclear. The CDR3 spans 13 residues. Looked up from germline, CDR1 is SEHNR and CDR2 is FQNEAQ (reference sequence). The V end was cut by 7 bases, the J end by 1 base, with 10 bases between. CDR3 nucleotide sequence: TGTGCCAGCATCGAAGACCCGAACACTGAAGCTTTCTTT. Translation: CASIEDPNTEAFF.

The gene calls are TRBV7-2 and TRBJ2-1, with 11 bases fitting TRBD2. Germline values: CDR1 SGHTA, CDR2 FQGNSA. With 5 bases clipped from V and 7 bases from J, the junction kept 10 bases outside the gene matches. The CDR3 has 16 amino acids. For the CDR3, the DNA is TGTGCCAGCAGCATTACTAGCGGGAGTGTCTTAAATGAGCAGTTCTTC. Amino acid sequence: CASSITSGSVLNEQFF.

This rearrangement joins TRBV4-1 to TRBJ2-3; TRBD2 aligns across 8 bases. Unmatched junction bases numbered 7, after V lost 2 bases and J lost 3 bases. CDR3 length: 16 residues. Germline V gene lookup returns CDR1 MGHRA and CDR2 YSYEKL. The CDR3: CASSQRLSGGTDTQYF. CDR3 nucleotides: TGCGCCAGCAGCCAAAGATTGTCGGGAGGGACAGATACGCAGTATTTT.

The genes are TRBV19 and TRBJ2-2, with a weak D call TRBD1 (5 bases). This CDR3 is 16 amino acids long. V dropped 0 bases and J dropped 11 bases, with 19 bases sitting between them. CDR1 and CDR2 (germline): LNHDA, SQIVND (reference sequence). CDR3: CASSIDPTDRSFELFF. In DNA, the CDR3 is TGTGCCAGTAGTATAGACCCGACAGACAGATCGTTCGAGCTGTTTTTT.

The chain combines TRBV10-3 with TRBJ2-7; 8 bases agree with TRBD1. The J segment lost 0 bases and the V segment lost 2 bases, leaving 3 bases of the junction unmatched. Germline CDR1 reads ENHRY; CDR2 reads SYGVKD. The CDR3 extends over 15 amino acids. This CDR3 reads CAISEKDRGSYEQYF. The DNA for the CDR3 is TGTGCCATCAGTGAGAAAGACAGGGGCTCCTACGAGCAGTACTTC.

The V and J genes are TRBV2 and TRBJ2-3; 9 positions match TRBD2. The trim removed 0 bases at V and 2 bases at J, leaving 6 bases unmatched. Per germline, CDR1 SNHLY and CDR2 FYNNEI. The CDR3 sequence is 17 residues long. This CDR3 reads CASSEALGGRDTDTQYF. In DNA, the CDR3 is TGTGCCAGCAGTGAAGCGCTTGGCGGGAGGGACACAGATACGCAGTATTTT.

The V gene is TRBV29-1, the J gene TRBJ1-3, with D unclear. The CDR3 totals 12 residues. Germline V gene sequence: CDR1 SQVTM, CDR2 ANQGSEA. Trimming removed 4 bases from V and 4 bases from J, with 8 bases in between. The CDR3 sequence is CSVAGRGNTIYF. The DNA for the CDR3 is TGCAGCGTTGCGGGCAGAGGAAACACCATATATTTT.

The chain is built from TRBV23-1 and TRBJ1-5, with D perhaps matching TRBD1 (6 bases). TRBV23-1 carries the ORF label, with uncertain function. The CDR3 has 16 residues. With 6 bases removed from V and 6 bases from J, the gap between germline ends came to 21 bases. CDR3 DNA: TGCGCCAGCAGGCCTGACAGGTGGGGCAAAGGTCAGCCCCAGCATTTT. Its protein product is CASRPDRWGKGQPQHF.

The rearrangement joins TRBV5-1 to TRBJ2-3; perhaps TRBD2 as D (6 bases). This CDR3 has 16 residues. Germline CDR1 reads SGHRS; CDR2 reads YFSETQ. V gave up 0 bases and J gave up 0 bases, with 11 bases separating them. CDR3 sequence (DNA): TGCGCCAGCAGCTTGGAGGGAGCGGGTAGCACAGATACGCAGTATTTT. It is translated as CASSLEGAGSTDTQYF. Together with reference TRBV5-1 and TRBJ2-3, the CDR3 gives the full variable domain: KAGVTQTPRYLIKTRGQQVTLSCSPISGHRSVSWYQQTPGQGLQFLFEYFSETQRNKGNFPGRFSGRQFSNSRSEMNVSTLELGDSALYLCASSLEGAGSTDTQYFGPGTRLTVL.

For this clone: The same CDR3 also results from other DNA sequences found in this sample. The V call is TRBV20-1, the J call TRBJ2-7; D remains unclear. Per the germline V gene, CDR1 is DFQATT and CDR2 is SNEGSKA (reference sequence). The length of the CDR3 is 11 residues. With 6 bases removed from V and 2 bases from J, the gap between germline ends came to 8 bases. CDR3 DNA sequence: TGCAGTGCCCCCCTCGCCTACGAGCAGTACTTC. This encodes CSAPLAYEQYF.

The rearrangement joins TRBV4-1 to TRBJ2-1; the match to TRBD2 covers 13 bases. Germline trimming cut 3 bases from V and 7 bases from J; bases unmatched to any gene: 3. Germline-derived CDR1 and CDR2 are MGHRA and YSYEKL. The CDR3 sequence is 15 residues long. The CDR3 loop is CASSHTSGRGNEQFF. The CDR3, as DNA: TGCGCCAGCAGCCATACTAGCGGGAGGGGGAATGAGCAGTTCTTC.

This clone was seen once. The sample contains more than one DNA sequence encoding this CDR3. The CDR3 DNA reads as TGTGCCAGCCGGACCGCGAACACTGAAGCTTTCTTT. Translating gives CASRTANTEAFF. This sequence joins TRBV27 and TRBJ1-1, with no clear D. V lost 8 bases and J 1 base, leaving 8 bases between the germline ends. Germline CDR1 is MNHEY and CDR2 is SMNVEV (reference sequence). The CDR3 length is 12 residues.

The chain links TRBV19 to TRBJ2-2; tentatively, D is TRBD1 or TRBD2 (5 bases each). Looked up from germline, CDR1 is LNHDA and CDR2 is SQIVND (reference sequence). The V end was cut by 1 base, the J end by 8 bases, with 14 bases between. This CDR3 region has 15 residues. CDR3: CASSIVQGPAGELFF. CDR3 nucleotides: TGTGCCAGTAGTATAGTCCAGGGACCTGCGGGGGAGCTGTTTTTT.

The V and J genes are TRBV4-1 and TRBJ1-1; TRBD1 agrees at 7 bases. J was trimmed by 3 bases and V by 0 bases; bases with no gene match: 4. Germline V gives CDR1 MGHRA, CDR2 YSYEKL. The CDR3 runs 15 residues. The CDR3 spells CASSQEPTGDTEAFF. DNA of the CDR3: TGCGCCAGCAGCCAAGAGCCCACAGGGGACACTGAAGCTTTCTTT.

The V gene is TRBV6-5, the J gene TRBJ1-2; D is ambiguous. CDR3 length: 14 residues. CDR1 is MNHEY, CDR2 SVGAGI, per germline. Trimming cost V 2 bases and J 9 bases, with 16 bases left between them. The CDR3 loop reads CASSYNGEMGSYTF. The CDR3 bases are TGTGCCAGCAGTTACAATGGCGAAATGGGGAGCTACACCTTC.

The chain couples TRBV15 to TRBJ1-2; no definite D call. Looked up from germline, CDR1 is LNHNV and CDR2 is YYDKDF (reference sequence). The V end lost 3 bases, the J end lost 6 bases, and 11 bases lay between the germline ends. CDR3 length equals 13 residues. The CDR3 region has the DNA TGTGCCACCAGCAGTCCCATCAGGCATGGCTACACCTTC. Its translation: CATSSPIRHGYTF.

The rearrangement uses TRBV4-2 and TRBJ2-2; 10 bases map to TRBD2. With 4 bases clipped from V and 4 bases from J, the junction kept 6 bases outside the gene matches. In germline, CDR1 is LGHNA, CDR2 YNFKEQ. CDR3 size: 16 residues. The CDR3 sequence is CASSPLGLATTGELFF. CDR3 nucleotide sequence: TGTGCCAGCAGCCCCTTGGGACTAGCGACCACCGGGGAGCTGTTTTTT.

This chain links TRBV28 with TRBJ2-5; D may be TRBD1 (6 bases). This CDR3 has 15 amino acids. Germline V gives CDR1 MDHEN, CDR2 SYDVKM. Trimming left V 3 bases short and J 2 bases short, with 13 bases between. The DNA for the CDR3 is TGTGCCAGCAGTTTTTTACAGGGCCTTCAAGAGACCCAGTACTTC. It yields the protein CASSFLQGLQETQYF.

This clone was picked up a small number of times. The V gene is TRBV2, the J gene TRBJ2-1; 9 bases line up with TRBD1. Trimming removed 11 bases from V and 5 bases from J; junction bases left unmatched: 7. From germline, CDR1 is SNHLY and CDR2 FYNNEI. The CDR3 is made up of 13 amino acids. CDR3 DNA: TGTGCCGGCCGGGACAGGGCGAACAATGAGCAGTTCTTC. Translating it yields CAGRDRANNEQFF.

The chain combines TRBV27 with TRBJ2-7; D might be TRBD2 (6 bases). Germline V gene sequence: CDR1 MNHEY, CDR2 SMNVEV (reference sequence). Trimming cost V 5 bases and J 2 bases, with 16 bases left between them. This CDR3 is 15 amino acids long. The CDR3 protein is CASSLGLTSPYEQYF. CDR3 DNA: TGTGCCAGCAGTCTGGGACTCACCAGCCCCTACGAGCAGTACTTC.

This rearrangement joins TRBV10-3 to TRBJ2-3; no definite D call. The CDR3 extends over 12 amino acids. Per germline, CDR1 ENHRY and CDR2 SYGVKD. Trimming took off 2 bases at V and 1 base at J, with 1 base between the two ends. Here the CDR3 reads CAISERTDTQYF. In nucleotides, the CDR3 is TGTGCCATCAGTGAGCGCACAGATACGCAGTATTTT.

This chain links TRBV13 with TRBJ2-5; TRBD1 aligns across 8 bases. The CDR3 loop spans 14 amino acids. The junction had 8 bases not matched to a gene; V was cut back by 6 bases and J by 5 bases. Germline-derived CDR1 and CDR2 are PRHDT and FYEKMQ (reference sequence). In DNA, the CDR3 is TGTGCCAGCAGTGACAGGGGAGTCGGGGAGACCCAGTACTTC. Protein product: CASSDRGVGETQYF.